Each of the 8 T cell receptor beta chains below was sequenced from the same sample in a study of blood T cells in healthy people across ages. Through a sample-barcoded 5' primer and a J-beta primer mix, a second PCR was run for about 6 to 11 cycles. TCRdb reprocessed the 5' RACE reads via MiXCR and lists one record per CDR3 protein. The sample has under 700,000 distinct CDR3 sequences, 24% seen once; the top ten hold roughly 10%. This sample was shared with a second study, whose subject was T cells of mothers and their children.

Sequencing was done on a sample of blood. These receptor sequences come from a boy between 5 and 17 years old in good health.

The count of this clonotype is one. V gene TRBV10-3 combines with J gene TRBJ2-5; D is ambiguous. The J call may be wrong; the DNA end is better matched by TRBJ2-1. CDR3 length equals 13 residues. Germline lookup yields CDR1 ENHRY and CDR2 SYGVKD. The CDR3 sequence: CAISASGMDEQFF. The CDR3 nucleotides are TGTGCCATCAGTGCGTCGGGTATGGATGAGCAGTTCTTC.

J is TRBJ1-1 and V is TRBV25-1; D gene uncertain. From germline, CDR1 is MGHDK and CDR2 SYGVNS. This CDR3 region has 12 residues. V was shortened by 4 bases and J by 6 bases, with 9 bases between the two germline ends. CDR3 in DNA: TGTGCCAGCAGTGTTGGTTCGGCTGAAGCTTTCTTT. Translated, it gives CASSVGSAEAFF.

This clonotype occurred a few times. The V and J genes are TRBV15 and TRBJ2-5, with a possible D match to TRBD1 (5 bases). The DNA matches TRBJ2-7 better at its end, which makes the J call doubtful. Germline V lookup: CDR1 LNHNV, CDR2 YYDKDF (reference sequence). The CDR3 runs 13 residues. DNA for the CDR3: TGTGCCACCACCGACAGCCAAACCTACGAGCAGTACTTC. It is translated as CATTDSQTYEQYF.

The V gene is TRBV4-3, the J gene TRBJ2-1; TRBD2 matches at 10 bases. CDR1 is LGHNA, CDR2 YSLEER, per germline. V shed 0 bases, J shed 4 bases, and the junction held 6 bases outside the gene matches. The CDR3 has 17 residues. CDR3 residues: CASSQDPTSGRYNEQFF. The CDR3 DNA reads TGCGCCAGCAGCCAAGATCCGACTAGCGGGCGTTACAATGAGCAGTTCTTC.

This clonotype was counted ten times or more. This rearrangement joins TRBV7-2 to TRBJ2-5; no clear D gene. Germline CDR1 is SGHTA and CDR2 is FQGNSA. With 5 bases removed from V and 4 bases from J, the gap between germline ends came to 8 bases. This CDR3 contains 12 residues. The CDR3 DNA is TGTGCCAGCAGCCGACCCCCAGAGACCCAGTACTTC. This sequence encodes CASSRPPETQYF.

The V and J genes are TRBV7-8 and TRBJ2-5, with TRBD2 matching 8 bases. Germline CDR1 reads SGHVS; CDR2 reads FQNEAQ. CDR3 size: 14 residues. Trimming cost V 3 bases and J 5 bases; bases outside gene matches: 5. This chain's CDR3 is CASSFPGGLETQYF. For the CDR3, the DNA is TGTGCCAGCAGCTTCCCGGGGGGGCTTGAGACCCAGTACTTC.

In this sample, this clonotype turned up a few times. The CDR3 nucleotides are TGTGCCAGCAGATCCGGTCTCGGTGAGCAGTTCTTC. This translates into CASRSGLGEQFF. The chain carries TRBV12-3 or TRBV12-4 and TRBJ2-5; no clear D. The end of the DNA is better explained by TRBJ2-1, so the J call may be wrong. The CDR3 is 12 residues long.

This clonotype came up a few times. V gene TRBV28 combines with J gene TRBJ1-2; tentative D call: TRBD1 (5 bases). Germline V CDR1 and CDR2: MDHEN, SYDVKM. Trimming left V 7 bases short and J 2 bases short, with 11 bases between. The CDR3 totals 13 residues. The CDR3, as DNA: TGTGCCAGCAATGGGGCAGGGAACTATGGCTACACCTTC. It encodes CASNGAGNYGYTF.